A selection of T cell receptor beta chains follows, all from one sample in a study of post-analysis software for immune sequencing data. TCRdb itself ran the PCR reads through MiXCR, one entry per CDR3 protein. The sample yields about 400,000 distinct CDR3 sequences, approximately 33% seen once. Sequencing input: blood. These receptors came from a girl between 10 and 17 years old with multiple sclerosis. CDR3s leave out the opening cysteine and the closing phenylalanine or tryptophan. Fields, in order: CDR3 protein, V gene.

SVEVTANTEAF,TRBV29-1
ASSQAGAAKTTEAF,TRBV4-3
ASSMTFGAYEQY,TRBV7-6
ATRGGNQPQH,TRBV15
ASSQELAGRTQY,TRBV4-1
AWSVQANYGYT,TRBV30
AISEPSMGTQGANEQF,TRBV10-3
SVRTDTLQETQY,TRBV29-1
ASSPTPLGNEQF,TRBV9
ASSQDRFVTGGAGTEAF,TRBV4-3
ASSLYSGGLRNPDTQY,TRBV5-1
ASSQDLTRGQPQH,TRBV3-1
ASSLVGGGITYEQY,TRBV7-2
ANPGGGAQY,TRBV19
ASSLDTTNEKLF,TRBV12-3/TRBV12-4
ASSPRGGGNEQF,TRBV5-5
SVEDQGQPEYGYT,TRBV29-1
SAERREGEGTDTQY,TRBV20-1
ASSQDIAGGTYEQY,TRBV4-2
ASSSPGLAGGEQF,TRBV7-3
ASSQDSQIGRTYGYT,TRBV4-1
SVEKASGSNEQF,TRBV29-1
SAPWPSGGGDTQY,TRBV20-1
ASSSGISSGNTIY,TRBV7-3
ASSVGLTNTGELF,TRBV9
ASSDGTKDTQY,TRBV6-1